These T cell receptor beta chains were read from a single sample in a study of shared clonotypes between healthy human individuals. This table comes from immunoSEQ multiplex PCR, and its TCRdb copy is limited to in-frame clones, with some not included. In the table there are fewer than 850,000 clones, 96% of which are singletons. Sample: naive CD8+ T cells sorted from blood. These receptor sequences come from a young man in good health. Each CDR3 is given with its conserved first and last residue. Each record gives: J gene, V gene, D gene, clone size, CDR3 protein, CDR3 DNA. The D gene is left open where the match is weak. Clone size is not always given. Where it is, it says once, few, many or a class for expanded clones.

TRBJ1-3 TRBV2 - - CASSAVNSGNTIYF TGTGCCAGCAGTGCAGTGAACTCTGGAAACACCATATATTTT
TRBJ1-1 TRBV5-1 - once CASSLGGATEAFF TGCGCCAGCAGCTTAGGCGGCGCCACTGAAGCTTTCTTT
TRBJ2-7 TRBV27 TRBD2 - CASSPGGGNIYEQYF TGTGCCAGCAGCCCCGGGGGGGGGAACATCTACGAGCAGTACTTC
TRBJ2-7 TRBV13 TRBD2 - CASSPGLAGGFYEQYF TGTGCCAGCAGCCCCGGGCTAGCGGGAGGATTCTACGAGCAGTACTTC
TRBJ2-7 TRBV27 - - CASSLPRGEQYF TGTGCCAGCAGTTTACCCCGGGGAGAGCAGTACTTC
TRBJ1-1 TRBV4-2 - - CASSQVRQASEAFF TGTGCCAGCAGCCAAGTTCGACAGGCCTCTGAAGCTTTCTTT
TRBJ2-5 TRBV9 - - CASSEGVAEETQYF TGTGCCAGCAGCGAGGGGGTAGCAGAAGAGACCCAGTACTTC
TRBJ2-1 TRBV6-5 - once CARIKIPFF TGTGCCAGAATTAAGATTCCGTTCTTC
TRBJ2-1 TRBV7-7 - - CASSLASGREQFF TGTGCTAGCAGCTTAGCCTCGGGACGTGAGCAGTTCTTC
TRBJ2-3 TRBV13 TRBD2 - CASSPRTSGRWGTDTQYF TGTGCCAGCAGTCCCCGGACTAGCGGGAGGTGGGGCACAGATACGCAGTATTTT
TRBJ2-1 TRBV9 - - CASSGASRDNEQFF TGTGCCAGCAGCGGGGCTAGTCGGGACAATGAGCAGTTCTTC
TRBJ2-1 TRBV7-2 - - CASSLVGSPSNEQFF TGTGCCAGCAGCTTAGTAGGTAGCCCGTCCAATGAGCAGTTCTTC
TRBJ2-7 TRBV7-8 - - CASSHDTGVYEQYF TGTGCCAGCAGTCACGACACGGGCGTATACGAGCAGTACTTC
TRBJ2-7 TRBV30 TRBD1 - CAWEQGYEQYF TGTGCCTGGGAACAGGGGTACGAGCAGTACTTC
TRBJ2-1 TRBV7-9 TRBD1 - CATKAYRGRFF TGTGCCACCAAAGCTTACAGGGGACGGTTCTTC
TRBJ2-5 TRBV29-1 - - CSVLASPDQETQYF TGCAGCGTTTTGGCTAGCCCCGACCAAGAGACCCAGTACTTC
TRBJ2-7 TRBV7-9 - - CASSSETDEQYF TGTGCCAGCAGCTCAGAGACAGACGAGCAGTACTTC
TRBJ1-1 TRBV7-9 - - CASSPVLGHPEAFF TGTGCCAGCAGCCCCGTCCTAGGTCACCCTGAAGCTTTCTTT
TRBJ2-7 TRBV2 - - CASSEALNMGFLYEQYF TGTGCCAGCAGTGAAGCGCTAAACATGGGATTTTTGTACGAGCAGTACTTC
TRBJ1-1 TRBV4-3 - - CASTPGLREVNTEAFF TGCGCCAGCACCCCCGGGTTGAGGGAAGTGAACACTGAAGCTTTCTTT
TRBJ1-2 TRBV6-5 - - CASSTIPGRDGYTF TGTGCCAGCAGTACAATTCCGGGACGGGATGGCTACACCTTC
TRBJ2-7 TRBV7-3 - - CASSLARISSYEQYF TGTGCCAGCAGCCTGGCACGCATCAGCTCCTACGAGCAGTACTTC
TRBJ2-2 TRBV27 - - CASSLMRGTGELFF TGTGCCAGCAGTTTAATGCGGGGCACCGGGGAGCTGTTTTTT
TRBJ2-7 TRBV6-1 - - CASSEIGAEQYF TGTGCCAGCAGTGAAATAGGTGCCGAGCAGTACTTC
TRBJ2-2 TRBV29-1 - - CSVPISSTGELFF TGCAGCGTACCCATCTCGAGCACCGGGGAGCTGTTTTTT
TRBJ2-5 TRBV5-1 TRBD2 few CASSLGLAGEETQYF TGCGCCAGCAGCTTGGGACTAGCGGGAGAAGAGACCCAGTACTTC
TRBJ2-5 TRBV5-1 - - CASSSSPRERQETQYF TGCGCCAGCAGCTCCTCCCCCCGGGAAAGGCAAGAGACCCAGTACTTC
TRBJ2-2 TRBV5-6 - - CASSLAHRIGRTGELFF TGTGCCAGCAGCTTGGCCCATCGAATCGGAAGGACCGGGGAGCTGTTTTTT
TRBJ2-7 TRBV7-9 TRBD1 - CASSFSGQGLDEQYF TGTGCCAGCAGCTTCTCGGGACAGGGGTTAGACGAGCAGTACTTC
TRBJ2-7 TRBV27 TRBD2 once CASSFGTSGAYEQYF TGTGCCAGCAGTTTTGGGACTAGCGGAGCCTACGAGCAGTACTTC
TRBJ1-1 TRBV28 - once CASKRAPNTEAFF TGTGCCAGCAAAAGGGCTCCGAACACTGAAGCTTTCTTT
TRBJ2-7 TRBV21-1 - - CASRKQGPAYF TGTGCCAGCAGGAAACAAGGCCCGGCGTACTTC
TRBJ2-7 TRBV11-2 TRBD2 - CASSLGGGLAGGSYEQYF TGTGCCAGCAGCTTAGGGGGAGGACTAGCGGGAGGGTCCTACGAGCAGTACTTC
TRBJ1-1 TRBV29-1 - - CSVEDSKGQEGAFF TGCAGCGTTGAAGATTCCAAGGGCCAAGAGGGAGCTTTCTTT
TRBJ2-7 TRBV7-9 TRBD1 - CASSLRDSYEQYF TGTGCCAGCAGCCTTCGGGACAGCTACGAGCAGTACTTC
TRBJ2-6 TRBV27 - - CASSPLGFTGANVLTF TGTGCCAGCAGTCCCCTCGGGTTCACTGGGGCCAACGTCCTGACTTTC
TRBJ2-1 TRBV29-1 TRBD2 - CSVETSGRGEQFF TGCAGCGTTGAAACTAGCGGGAGAGGTGAGCAGTTCTTC
TRBJ1-5 TRBV19 TRBD1 - CASSLGTGGPQHF TGTGCCAGTAGCCTAGGGACAGGTGGGCCCCAGCATTTT
TRBJ2-1 TRBV9 TRBD2 - CASSGTSGSGNEQFF TGTGCCAGCAGCGGGACTAGCGGGTCGGGCAATGAGCAGTTCTTC
TRBJ2-1 TRBV9 - - CASSVDGRPSPPNEQFF TGTGCCAGCAGCGTAGACGGGAGACCATCCCCACCGAATGAGCAGTTCTTC
TRBJ2-7 TRBV5-5 - - CASSFELTSHYEQYF TGTGCCAGCAGCTTCGAGCTGACTAGTCACTACGAGCAGTACTTC
TRBJ1-1 TRBV7-9 - once CASSSGIGMNTEAFF TGTGCCAGCAGCTCAGGGATTGGAATGAACACTGAAGCTTTCTTT
TRBJ1-5 TRBV27 - once CASSLVSRPTKDQPQHF TGTGCCAGCAGTTTAGTATCACGCCCCACTAAGGATCAGCCCCAGCATTTT
TRBJ2-7 TRBV28 - - CASSSSTGPYEQYF TGTGCCAGCAGTTCATCGACAGGTCCCTACGAGCAGTACTTC
TRBJ1-1 TRBV18 - - CASSPTIKTVNTEAFF TGTGCCAGCTCACCAACGATTAAAACGGTGAACACTGAAGCTTTCTTT
TRBJ2-5 TRBV11-2 - - CASSGLETQYF TGTGCCAGCAGCGGGCTAGAGACCCAGTACTTC